This T cell receptor beta chain stems from a study of cytomegalovirus exposure and HLA in healthy donors. The study's findings and limits: In vitro testing confirmed a few CMV-associated chains as specific for CMV antigens. Most TCRs appeared rarely, but some public TCRs recurred in many donors. Cytomegalovirus status was reportedly diagnosed by the classifier with high specificity and sensitivity.

The donors were part of the validation cohort of 95 to 150 subjects. That cohort was separate from the first cohort, which comprised about 670 subjects. Method: immunoSEQ multiplex PCR; TCRdb's copy keeps in-frame clones and lacks some. The sample has more than 90,000 clones, approximately 86% seen once. The CDR3 runs 17 residues. V gave up 7 bases and J gave up 0 bases, with 24 bases separating them. Germline-derived CDR1 and CDR2 are SQVTM and ANQGSEA. Only one count was recorded for this clone. The target antigen is unknown. The TCR comes from a man younger than 35 in good health and CMV-seropositive. Sequences were obtained from PBMCs. The genes are TRBV29-1 and TRBJ1-1; no clear D. The CDR3, as DNA: TGCAGCGGCCTTCGGGAGGCCCCTCGATTTATGAACACTGAAGCTTTCTTT. This gives the protein CSGLREAPRFMNTEAFF.